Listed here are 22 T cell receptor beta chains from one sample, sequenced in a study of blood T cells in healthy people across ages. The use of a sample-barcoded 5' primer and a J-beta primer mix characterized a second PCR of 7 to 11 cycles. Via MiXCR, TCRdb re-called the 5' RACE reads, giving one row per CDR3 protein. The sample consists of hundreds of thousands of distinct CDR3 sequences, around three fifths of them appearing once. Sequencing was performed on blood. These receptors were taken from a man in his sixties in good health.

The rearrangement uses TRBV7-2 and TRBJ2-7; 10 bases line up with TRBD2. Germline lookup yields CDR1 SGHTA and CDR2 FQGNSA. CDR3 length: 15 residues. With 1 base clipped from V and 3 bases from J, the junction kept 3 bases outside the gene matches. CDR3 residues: CASSLVLAGVYEQYF. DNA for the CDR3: TGTGCCAGCAGCTTAGTGCTAGCGGGGGTCTACGAGCAGTACTTC.

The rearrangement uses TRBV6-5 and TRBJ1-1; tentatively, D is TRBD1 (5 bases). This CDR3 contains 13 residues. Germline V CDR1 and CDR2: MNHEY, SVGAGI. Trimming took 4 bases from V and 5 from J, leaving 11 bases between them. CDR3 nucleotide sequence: TGTGCCAGCAGTTCCTACAGGAGAACTGAAGCTTTCTTT. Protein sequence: CASSSYRRTEAFF.

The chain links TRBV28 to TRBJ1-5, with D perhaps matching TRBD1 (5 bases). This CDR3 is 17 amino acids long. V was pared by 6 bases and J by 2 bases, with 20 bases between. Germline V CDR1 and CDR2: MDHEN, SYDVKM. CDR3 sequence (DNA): TGTGCCAGCAGCCCGACACGGGGCTCTGGGGGCAATCAGCCCCAGCATTTT. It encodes CASSPTRGSGGNQPQHF.

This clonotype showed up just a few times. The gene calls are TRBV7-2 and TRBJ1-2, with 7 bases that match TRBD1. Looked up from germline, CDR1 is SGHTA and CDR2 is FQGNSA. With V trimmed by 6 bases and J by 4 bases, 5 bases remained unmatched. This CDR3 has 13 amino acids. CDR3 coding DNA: TGTGCCAGCAGTCAAGAGGGGGCCTATGGCTACACCTTC. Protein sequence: CASSQEGAYGYTF.

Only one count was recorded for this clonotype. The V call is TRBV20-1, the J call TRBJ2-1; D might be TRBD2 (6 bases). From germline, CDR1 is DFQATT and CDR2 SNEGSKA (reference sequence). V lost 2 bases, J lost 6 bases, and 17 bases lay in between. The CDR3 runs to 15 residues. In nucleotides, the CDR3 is TGCAGTGCTAGAAAAGCGCGGGGTTTCGGCAATGAGCAGTTCTTC. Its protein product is CSARKARGFGNEQFF.

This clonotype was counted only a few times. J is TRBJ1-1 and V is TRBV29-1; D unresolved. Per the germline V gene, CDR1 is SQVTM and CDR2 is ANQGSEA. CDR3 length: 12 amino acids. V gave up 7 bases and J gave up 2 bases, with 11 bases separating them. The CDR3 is CSAGSVNTEAFF. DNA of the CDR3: TGCAGCGCCGGTAGCGTAAACACTGAAGCTTTCTTT.

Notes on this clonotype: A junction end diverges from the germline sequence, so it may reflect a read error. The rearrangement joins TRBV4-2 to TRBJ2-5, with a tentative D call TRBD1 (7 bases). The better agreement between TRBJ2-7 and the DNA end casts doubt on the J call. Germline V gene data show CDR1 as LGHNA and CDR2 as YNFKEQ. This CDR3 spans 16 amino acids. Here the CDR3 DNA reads TGTGTCAGCAGCCAAGAAAGCCAGGGGGGCTTCTACGAGCAGTACTTC. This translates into CVSSQESQGGFYEQYF.

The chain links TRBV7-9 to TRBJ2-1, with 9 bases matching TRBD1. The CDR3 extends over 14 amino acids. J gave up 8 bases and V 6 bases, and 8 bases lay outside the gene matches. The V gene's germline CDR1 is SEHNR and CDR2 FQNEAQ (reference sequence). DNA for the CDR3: TGTGCCAGCAGGTGGACAGGGGCGTCAGATGAGCAGTTCTTC. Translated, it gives CASRWTGASDEQFF.

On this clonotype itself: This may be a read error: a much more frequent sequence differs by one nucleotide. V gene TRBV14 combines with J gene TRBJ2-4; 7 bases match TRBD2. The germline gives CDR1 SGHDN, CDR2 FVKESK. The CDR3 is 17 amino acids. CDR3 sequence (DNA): TGTGCCGGCAGCCAAGGTGCCGGGGGGTGGGCCAAAAACATTCAGTACTTC. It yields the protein CAGSQGAGGWAKNIQYF.

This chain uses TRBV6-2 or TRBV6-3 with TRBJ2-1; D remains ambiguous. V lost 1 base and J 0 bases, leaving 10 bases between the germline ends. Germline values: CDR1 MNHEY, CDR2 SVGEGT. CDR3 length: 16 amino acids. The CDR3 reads CASSYYRVSSYNEQFF. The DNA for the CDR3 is TGTGCCAGCAGTTACTACCGTGTTAGCTCCTACAATGAGCAGTTCTTC.

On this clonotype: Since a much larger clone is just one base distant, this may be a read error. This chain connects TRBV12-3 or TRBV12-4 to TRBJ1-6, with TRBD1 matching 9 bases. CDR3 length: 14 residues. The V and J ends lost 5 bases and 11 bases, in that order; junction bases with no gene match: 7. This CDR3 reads CASSVAGTGTPLHF. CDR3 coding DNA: TGTGCCAGCAGTGTGGCCGGGACAGGGACACCCCTCCACTTT.

Here the CDR3 reads CSAKLAGRTVGQFF. DNA of the CDR3: TGCAGTGCTAAACTAGCGGGGAGGACTGTGGGGCAGTTCTTC. The chain carries TRBV20-1 and TRBJ2-1, with 10 bases lining up with TRBD2. The CDR3 is 14 amino acids. V dropped 4 bases and J dropped 12; count of bases not matched to a gene: 12. Germline V CDR1 and CDR2: DFQATT, SNEGSKA (reference sequence).

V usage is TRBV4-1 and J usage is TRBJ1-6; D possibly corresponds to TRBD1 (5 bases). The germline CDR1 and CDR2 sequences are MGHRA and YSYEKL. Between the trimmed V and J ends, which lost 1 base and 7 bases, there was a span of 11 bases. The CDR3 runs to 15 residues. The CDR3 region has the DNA TGCGCCAGCAGCCAAGCAATCGACAGAAATTCACCCCTCCACTTT. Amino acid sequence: CASSQAIDRNSPLHF.

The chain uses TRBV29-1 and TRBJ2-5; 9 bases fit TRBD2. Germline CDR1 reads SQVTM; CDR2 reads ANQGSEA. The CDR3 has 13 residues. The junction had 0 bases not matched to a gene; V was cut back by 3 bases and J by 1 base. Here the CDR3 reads CSVETSGQETQYF. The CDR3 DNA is TGCAGCGTTGAGACTAGCGGCCAAGAGACCCAGTACTTC.

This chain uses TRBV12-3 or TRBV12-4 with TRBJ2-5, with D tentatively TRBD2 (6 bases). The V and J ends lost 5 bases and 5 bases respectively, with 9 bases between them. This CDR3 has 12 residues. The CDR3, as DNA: TGTGCCAGCAGTCGGGGGTCGGAGACCCAGTACTTC. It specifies CASSRGSETQYF.

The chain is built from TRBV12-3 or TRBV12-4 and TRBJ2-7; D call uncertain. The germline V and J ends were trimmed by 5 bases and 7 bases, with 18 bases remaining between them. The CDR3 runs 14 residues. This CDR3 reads CASSLITDTTEQYF. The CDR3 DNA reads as TGTGCCAGCAGTCTGATTACTGATACTACGGAGCAGTACTTC.

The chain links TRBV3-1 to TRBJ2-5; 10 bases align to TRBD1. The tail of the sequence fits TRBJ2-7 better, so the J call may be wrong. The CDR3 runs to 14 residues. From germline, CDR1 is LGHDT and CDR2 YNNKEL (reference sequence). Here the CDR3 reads CASSRNGQGDEQYF. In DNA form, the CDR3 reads TGTGCCAGCAGCCGCAATGGACAGGGGGACGAGCAGTACTTC.

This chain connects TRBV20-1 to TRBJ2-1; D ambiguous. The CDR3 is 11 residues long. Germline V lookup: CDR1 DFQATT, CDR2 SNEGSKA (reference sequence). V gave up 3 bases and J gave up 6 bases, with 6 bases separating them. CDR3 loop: CSASWRNEQFF. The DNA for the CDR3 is TGCAGTGCTAGTTGGCGCAATGAGCAGTTCTTC.

This CDR3 is CASSKTDQGSNQPQHF. The DNA for the CDR3 is TGTGCCAGCAGTAAAACCGATCAGGGTAGCAATCAGCCCCAGCATTTT. The gene calls are TRBV6-6 and TRBJ1-5, with D perhaps matching TRBD1 (5 bases). This CDR3 spans 16 amino acids. Germline V gene data show CDR1 as MNHNY and CDR2 as SVGAGI (reference sequence). V was pared by 5 bases and J by 0 bases, with 14 bases between.

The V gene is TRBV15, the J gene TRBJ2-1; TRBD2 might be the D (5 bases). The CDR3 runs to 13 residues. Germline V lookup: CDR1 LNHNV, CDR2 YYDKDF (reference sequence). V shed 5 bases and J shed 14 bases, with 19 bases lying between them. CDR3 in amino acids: CATSARPAGLEFF. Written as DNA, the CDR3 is TGTGCCACCAGCGCTCGGCCCGCGGGTTTGGAGTTCTTC.

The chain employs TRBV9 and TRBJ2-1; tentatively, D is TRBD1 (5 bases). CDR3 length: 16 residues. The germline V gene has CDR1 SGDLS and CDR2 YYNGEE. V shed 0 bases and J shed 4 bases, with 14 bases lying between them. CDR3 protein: CASSVASGAGYNEQFF. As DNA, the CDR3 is TGTGCCAGCAGCGTAGCCAGTGGGGCCGGTTACAATGAGCAGTTCTTC. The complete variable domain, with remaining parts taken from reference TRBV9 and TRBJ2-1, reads DSGVTQTPKHLITATGQRVTLRCSPRSGDLSVYWYQQSLDQGLQFLIQYYNGEERAKGNILERFSAQQFPDLHSELNLSSLELGDSALYFCASSVASGAGYNEQFFGPGTRLTVL.

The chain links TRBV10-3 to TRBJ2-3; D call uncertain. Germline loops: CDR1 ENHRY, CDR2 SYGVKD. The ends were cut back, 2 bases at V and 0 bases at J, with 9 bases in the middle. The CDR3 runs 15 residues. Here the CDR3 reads CAISENLPSTDTQYF. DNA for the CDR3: TGTGCCATCAGTGAGAATCTGCCTAGCACAGATACGCAGTATTTT.